The next 26 T cell receptor beta chains were all read from a single sample in a study of molecular identifiers for immune sequencing clone quantification. TCRdb called the PCR reads again in MiXCR, with one record for every CDR3 protein. This sample has some 94,000 distinct CDR3 sequences, with around 27% found just once. Sequenced material: naive CD8+ T cells from blood, with Jurkat cell RNA spiked in. Specified subset: FACS-sorted CD8+CD4-CCR7+CD45RA+ naive T cells. These receptors originate from a human donor in good health. Some libraries in this study had Jurkat cell RNA spiked in.

At least ten counts were recorded for this clonotype. The V call is TRBV20-1, the J call TRBJ1-3; possibly TRBD1 for D (5 bases). Looked up from germline, CDR1 is DFQATT and CDR2 is SNEGSKA (reference sequence). V lost 0 bases to trimming and J lost 0 bases, with 9 bases between them. The CDR3 loop spans 15 amino acids. CDR3 DNA: TGCAGTGCTAGAGATCCGGGGACCTCTGGAAACACCATATATTTT. It specifies CSARDPGTSGNTIYF.

Only a few counts were recorded for this clonotype. The chain couples TRBV7-9 to TRBJ2-3, with TRBD1 as a possible D gene (6 bases). The V end was cut by 5 bases, the J end by 8 bases, with 17 bases between. The V gene's germline CDR1 is SEHNR and CDR2 FQNEAQ (reference sequence). The CDR3 totals 14 residues. The CDR3 sequence is CASSAQGSGGTQYF. The CDR3 DNA sequence: TGTGCCAGCAGCGCCCAGGGGTCGGGCGGTACGCAGTATTTT. Using reference TRBV7-9 and TRBJ2-3 for the parts outside the CDR3, the full variable domain is DTGVSQNPRHKITKRGQNVTFRCDPISEHNRLYWYRQTLGQGPEFLTYFQNEAQLEKSRLLSDRFSAERPKGSFSTLEIQRTEQGDSAMYLCASSAQGSGGTQYFGPGTRLTVL.

V usage is TRBV12-3 or TRBV12-4 and J usage is TRBJ1-2; 9 bases agree with TRBD1. V gave up 5 bases and J gave up 8 bases; unmatched junction bases: 6. The CDR3 consists of 13 residues. The CDR3 nucleotides are TGTGCCAGCAGTCTGGACAGGGGAAGAGGCTACACCTTC. Translated: CASSLDRGRGYTF.

For this clonotype: Given a much more abundant clone one base away, this may be a read error. J is TRBJ2-3 and V is TRBV20-1; D possibly corresponds to TRBD2 (6 bases). The CDR3 runs 13 residues. Germline values: CDR1 DFQATT, CDR2 SNEGSKA (reference sequence). CDR3 sequence (DNA): TGCAGTAGCAAGGGCGGGACCGGAGATACGCGGTATTTT. Encoded protein: CSSKGGTGDTRYF.

This clonotype was counted a single time. Given a much more abundant clone one base away, this may be a read error. The chain uses TRBV2 and TRBJ2-3, with 8 bases identical to TRBD1. In germline, CDR1 is SNHLY, CDR2 FYNNEI. The V and J ends lost 8 bases and 3 bases, in that order; junction bases with no gene match: 4. The CDR3 has 13 residues. CDR3 sequence reads: CASRDRTTDTQYF. The CDR3 DNA reads as TGTGCCAGCCGGGACAGGACGACAGATACGCAGTATTTT.

The J gene is TRBJ2-5, the V gene TRBV29-1; D remains unclear. Germline V gene data show CDR1 as SQVTM and CDR2 as ANQGSEA. Deletions cut 3 bases from V and 5 bases from J, with 10 bases between. This CDR3 comprises 12 residues. The CDR3 coding sequence is TGCAGCGTTGACCCCCTCGGGGAGACCCAGTACTTC. Encoded protein: CSVDPLGETQYF.

The V call is TRBV7-2, the J call TRBJ1-5, with unresolved D. The V end lost 1 base, the J end lost 0 bases, and 7 bases lay between the germline ends. Germline-derived CDR1 and CDR2 are SGHTA and FQGNSA. CDR3 length: 15 amino acids. The CDR3 sequence: CASSLVLFSNQPQHF. Here the CDR3 DNA reads TGTGCCAGCAGCTTAGTATTGTTTAGCAATCAGCCCCAGCATTTT.

Comment on this clonotype: A much larger clone sits a single nucleotide away, making a read error possible. DNA of the CDR3: TGTGCCAGCAGCATTGGGGCCCAAGCCTACGAGCAGTACTTC. Translation gives CASSIGAQAYEQYF. The chain joins TRBV3-1 to TRBJ2-7; the D gene is possibly TRBD1 (5 bases). In germline, CDR1 is LGHDT, CDR2 YNNKEL (reference sequence). The CDR3 loop spans 14 amino acids. V was clipped by 5 bases and J by 2 bases, with 13 bases between them.

The chain carries TRBV4-1 and TRBJ2-7, with D perhaps matching TRBD1 (6 bases). The CDR3 runs to 14 residues. V lost 2 bases and J lost 3, with 11 bases in between. In germline, CDR1 is MGHRA, CDR2 YSYEKL. Here the CDR3 DNA reads TGCGCCAGCAGCCAATACCGGGACAACTACGAGCAGTACTTC. This sequence encodes CASSQYRDNYEQYF.

This clonotype was counted only a few times. This chain's CDR3 is CASSLQHPPDTQYF. The CDR3 DNA sequence: TGTGCCAGCAGTTTACAACATCCCCCAGATACGCAGTATTTT. V usage is TRBV27 and J usage is TRBJ2-3; no reliable D call. The V and J ends lost 2 bases and 4 bases respectively, with 10 bases between them. From germline, CDR1 is MNHEY and CDR2 SMNVEV (reference sequence). The CDR3 spans 14 residues.

This clonotype has only a few counts. The chain employs TRBV19 and TRBJ1-3; D is ambiguous. CDR3 length: 15 residues. Deletions cut 3 bases from V and 0 bases from J, with 9 bases between. The germline V gene has CDR1 LNHDA and CDR2 SQIVND (reference sequence). The CDR3 is CASSIQAHSGNTIYF. In nucleotides, the CDR3 is TGTGCCAGTAGTATCCAGGCCCACTCTGGAAACACCATATATTTT.

This clonotype was counted at least ten times. The CDR3 is CASSQVSGTAEETQYF. CDR3 nucleotides: TGTGCCAGCAGCCAAGTAAGTGGGACAGCCGAAGAGACCCAGTACTTC. The rearrangement uses TRBV14 and TRBJ2-5; the match to TRBD1 covers 7 bases. This CDR3 comprises 16 residues. CDR1 SGHDN and CDR2 FVKESK come from the germline V gene. Losses at the gene ends were 1 base for V and 3 bases for J; bases not matched to a gene: 8.

This clonotype has ten or more counts. The rearrangement uses TRBV28 and TRBJ2-5; 10 bases line up with TRBD1. Trimming removed 7 bases from V and 5 bases from J; junction bases left unmatched: 4. From germline, CDR1 is MDHEN and CDR2 SYDVKM. CDR3 length equals 13 residues. This CDR3 is CASIDRGLETQYF. The CDR3 bases are TGTGCCAGCATTGACAGGGGGCTGGAGACCCAGTACTTC.

Turning to this clonotype: This sequence may be a read error, since a much larger clone differs from it by one base. The genes are TRBV5-6 and TRBJ1-3; perhaps TRBD1 as D (5 bases). Germline CDR1 reads SGHDT; CDR2 reads YYEEEE. The length of the CDR3 is 16 residues. CDR3 nucleotide sequence: TGTGCCAGCAGCTTGGTAGTTCAGGGCCCCGGAAACACCATGTATTTT. Encoded protein: CASSLVVQGPGNTMYF.

This clonotype was seen ten or more times. J is TRBJ2-1 and V is TRBV9, with D maybe TRBD2 (6 bases). V lost 0 bases and J lost 8, with 12 bases in between. The CDR3 spans 14 residues. Germline V lookup: CDR1 SGDLS, CDR2 YYNGEE. The chain's CDR3 is CASSVDLLADEQFF. CDR3 DNA sequence: TGTGCCAGCAGCGTAGATCTCTTAGCGGATGAGCAGTTCTTC.

This clonotype was counted only a few times. The chain is built from TRBV10-3 and TRBJ2-1; a weak D match, TRBD2 (5 bases). The CDR3 has 13 amino acids. V lost 3 bases and J lost 8, with 11 bases in between. Germline CDR1 ENHRY, CDR2 SYGVKD. CDR3: CAISDAGGDEQFF. The CDR3 nucleotides are TGTGCCATCAGTGACGCGGGCGGCGATGAGCAGTTCTTC.

To note about this clonotype: Given a much more abundant clone one base away, this may be a read error. The chain is built from TRBV7-2 and TRBJ1-1, with D unclear. The germline gives CDR1 SGHTA, CDR2 FQGNSA. CDR3 size: 13 residues. This CDR3 reads CASSPVYNTKAFF. DNA of the CDR3: TGTGCCAGCAGCCCGGTCTATAACACTAAAGCTTTCTTT.

Comment on this clonotype: A much larger clone lies a single base off, so this may be a read error. This chain connects TRBV4-3 to TRBJ1-2, with 7 positions matching TRBD1. CDR1 LGHNA and CDR2 YSLEER come from the germline V gene. Trimming took 0 bases from V and 7 from J; bases not matched to a gene: 8. CDR3 length: 15 residues. CDR3 protein: CASSQDIQTGRGYTF. CDR3 nucleotide sequence: TGCGCCAGCAGCCAAGATATCCAGACAGGGCGTGGCTACACCTTC.

In regard to this clonotype: This clone may be a read error of a much larger clone one base away. The rearrangement uses TRBV30 and TRBJ2-7, with TRBD1 identical over 9 bases. This CDR3 has 15 amino acids. The germline gives CDR1 GTSNPN, CDR2 SVGIG (reference sequence). The CDR3 coding sequence is TGTGCCTGGAGTGACAGGGGGCGATTTCCCTACGAGCAGTGCTTC. This codes for CAWSDRGRFPYEQCF.

Concerning this clonotype: Germline is not matched at one junction end, which may reflect a read error. The chain couples TRBV20-1 to TRBJ2-7; weak D call: TRBD2 (5 bases). The CDR3 is made up of 12 amino acids. Germline CDR1 reads DFQATT; CDR2 reads SNEGSKA (reference sequence). This CDR3 is CSADKDFYEQCF. The CDR3 DNA reads TGCAGTGCAGATAAGGACTTCTACGAGCAGTGCTTC.

In its sample, this clonotype was seen a few times. J is TRBJ2-7 and V is TRBV27, with 11 bases identical to TRBD2. After removal of 4 bases from V and 4 bases from J, the junction contained 9 bases not matched to a gene. Germline-derived CDR1 and CDR2 are MNHEY and SMNVEV (reference sequence). The CDR3 spans 16 residues. In DNA form, the CDR3 reads TGTGCCAGCAGTTATGGTCTAGCGGGAGGACAATACGAGCAGTACTTC. Translated: CASSYGLAGGQYEQYF.

This clonotype was detected a few times. The rearrangement links TRBV28 to TRBJ2-2, with 10 bases fitting TRBD1. J was trimmed by 6 bases and V by 4 bases; bases with no gene match: 2. This CDR3 comprises 14 residues. Germline CDR1 MDHEN, CDR2 SYDVKM. The CDR3 region has the DNA TGTGCCAGCAGTTCCGGACAGGGGGCCGGGGAGCTGTTTTTT. Its protein product is CASSSGQGAGELFF.

In this sample, this clonotype turned up a few times. The genes are TRBV6-2 or TRBV6-3 and TRBJ1-5, with D maybe TRBD1 (5 bases). The CDR3 runs to 13 residues. Germline values: CDR1 MNHEY, CDR2 SVGEGT. V was clipped by 8 bases and J by 7 bases, with 15 bases between them. The CDR3 region is CASGGRVGQPQHF. The CDR3 bases are TGTGCCAGCGGAGGCAGGGTGGGACAGCCCCAGCATTTT.

The chain couples TRBV20-1 to TRBJ1-2; 8 bases line up with TRBD1. The CDR3 runs 14 residues. Germline values: CDR1 DFQATT, CDR2 SNEGSKA (reference sequence). Unmatched junction bases numbered 7, after V lost 5 bases and J lost 2 bases. CDR3 sequence reads: CSAPPRQGNYGYTF. As DNA, the CDR3 is TGCAGTGCTCCCCCACGACAGGGGAACTATGGCTACACCTTC.

This chain uses TRBV7-9 with TRBJ2-6, with a possible D match to TRBD1 (5 bases). The CDR3 spans 16 residues. V was cut by 5 bases and J by 0 bases, with 11 bases left in between. Germline V CDR1 and CDR2: SEHNR, FQNEAQ (reference sequence). In DNA form, the CDR3 reads TGTGCCAGCAGCCCGGACACGCTCTCTGGGGCCAACGTCCTGACTTTC. Residues: CASSPDTLSGANVLTF. Combining the CDR3 with reference TRBV7-9 and TRBJ2-6 gives the whole variable domain DTGVSQNPRHKITKRGQNVTFRCDPISEHNRLYWYRQTLGQGPEFLTYFQNEAQLEKSRLLSDRFSAERPKGSFSTLEIQRTEQGDSAMYLCASSPDTLSGANVLTFGAGSRLTVL.

There are a few counts of this clonotype. The chain employs TRBV2 and TRBJ1-2; 10 bases map to TRBD1. The CDR3 sequence is 14 residues long. Germline V gene lookup returns CDR1 SNHLY and CDR2 FYNNEI. V lost 11 bases to trimming and J lost 4 bases; unmatched junction nucleotides: 10. CDR3 nucleotide sequence: TGTGCCGGGACCCTCGGGACAGGGGCCTATGGCTACACCTTC. It specifies CAGTLGTGAYGYTF.